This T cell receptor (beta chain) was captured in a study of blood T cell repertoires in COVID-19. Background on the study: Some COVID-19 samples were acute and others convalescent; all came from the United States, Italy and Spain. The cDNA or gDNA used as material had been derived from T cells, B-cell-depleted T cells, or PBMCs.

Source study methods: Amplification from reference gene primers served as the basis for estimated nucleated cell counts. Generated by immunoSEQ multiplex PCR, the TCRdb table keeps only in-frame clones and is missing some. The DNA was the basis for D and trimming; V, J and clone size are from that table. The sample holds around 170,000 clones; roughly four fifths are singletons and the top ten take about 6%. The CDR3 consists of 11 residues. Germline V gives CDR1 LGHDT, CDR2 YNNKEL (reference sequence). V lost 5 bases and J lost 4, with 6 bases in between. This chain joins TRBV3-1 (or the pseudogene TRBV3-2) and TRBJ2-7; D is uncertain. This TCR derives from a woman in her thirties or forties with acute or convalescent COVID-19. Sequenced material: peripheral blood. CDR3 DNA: TGTGCCAGCAGCTCGGGTTACGAGCAGTACTTC. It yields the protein CASSSGYEQYF.